This TCR beta chain was recovered during a study of blood T cell repertoires in COVID-19. About the study: COVID-19 samples from acute and convalescent phases originated in the United States, Italy and Spain. T cells, B-cell-depleted T cells, or PBMCs provided the cDNA or gDNA that served as material.

Trimming removed 2 bases from V and 2 bases from J, with 7 bases in between. The CDR3 runs to 14 residues. Looked up from germline, CDR1 is MGHRA and CDR2 is YSYEKL. The authors' processing: Amplification from reference gene primers served as the basis for estimated nucleated cell counts. Here immunoSEQ multiplex PCR was the method, and the copy in TCRdb shows in-frame clones only, minus some. The D gene and trimming were derived from the DNA, and the V and J assignments and clone size from that table. This repertoire shows over 100,000 clones, 80% to 90% found once; its top ten account for approximately 1.5%.

Input material: peripheral blood. The source is a man aged 40-50 years with acute or convalescent COVID-19. V and J are TRBV4-1 and TRBJ1-3; D remains unclear. The CDR3 region has the DNA TGCGCCAGCAGCCAAAGACTGGCTGGAAACACCATATATTTT. Amino acids: CASSQRLAGNTIYF.